The rows below give T cell receptor beta chains drawn from one sample of a study of human T cells and chemical hapten exposure. TCRdb re-analysed the RACE reads in MiXCR, keeping a single row per CDR3 protein. Of fewer than 200,000 distinct CDR3 sequences detected, about a quarter appear once; the ten largest clones hold around 1.9%. This specimen consisted of whole blood, obtained in connection with sensitization to the hapten diphenylcyclopropenone (DPC). The receptors here all came from a woman in her late teens or twenties with alopecia areata. Some clones in this sample may be carry-over from other donors' samples. Both conserved end residues are part of each CDR3. D genes are given only for firm matches. Only part of the rows carry a size: once, few, many, or a class if the clone is expanded.

>TRBJ2-1|NA|NA|TRBV2|14
CATRVVETYNEQFF
TGTGCCACCCGGGTGGTGGAAACCTACAATGAGCAGTTCTTC
>TRBJ1-1|NA|NA|TRBV6-1|18
CASSEAPLLNRVDTEAFF
TGTGCCAGCAGTGAAGCTCCCCTCTTAAACAGGGTCGACACTGAAGCTTTCTTT
>TRBJ1-1|few|NA|TRBV9|15
CASSARGAGRTEAFF
TGTGCCAGCAGCGCGAGAGGCGCAGGGCGCACTGAAGCTTTCTTT
>TRBJ2-7|few|NA|TRBV12-2|16
CASRPRATSGKGEQYF
TGTGCAAGTCGCCCGCGAGCCACTAGCGGGAAAGGCGAGCAGTACTTC
>TRBJ2-1|NA|NA|TRBV20-1|18
CSATPLGPGRGPYNEQFF
TGCAGTGCTACCCCCCTCGGGCCGGGGCGGGGGCCCTACAATGAGCAGTTCTTC
>TRBJ2-3|medium-sized|NA|TRBV25-1|16
CASSESEGISTDTQYF
TGTGCCAGCAGTGAATCGGAGGGTATTAGCACAGATACGCAGTATTTT
>TRBJ1-2|NA|NA|TRBV15|13
CATSPRANYGYTF
TGTGCCACCAGCCCTCGAGCTAACTATGGCTACACCTTC
>TRBJ2-1|few|NA|TRBV6-2/TRBV6-3|13
CASSSLSGNEQFF
TGTGCCAGCAGTTCCTTGAGCGGCAATGAGCAGTTCTTC
>TRBJ2-7|few|NA|TRBV29-1|11
CSVSPGYEQYF
TGCAGCGTCTCCCCGGGTTACGAGCAGTACTTC
>TRBJ2-7|many|NA|TRBV25-1|15
CASSESPGVGNEQYF
TGTGCCAGCAGTGAATCTCCAGGGGTTGGAAACGAGCAGTACTTC
>TRBJ2-7|few|NA|TRBV7-9|14
CASSSHPSSYEQYF
TGTGCCAGCAGCTCCCACCCGAGCTCCTACGAGCAGTACTTC
>TRBJ2-3|few|NA|TRBV2|14
CASKLGRHTDTQYF
TGTGCCAGCAAGCTTGGGCGACACACAGATACGCAGTATTTT
>TRBJ1-1|few|TRBD1|TRBV5-5|17
CASSKDRVENLYTEAFF
TGTGCCAGCAGCAAAGACAGGGTCGAGAATTTGTACACTGAAGCTTTCTTT
>TRBJ2-7|NA|TRBD1|TRBV20-1|15
CSAVPGQGTKNEQYF
TGCAGTGCTGTCCCGGGACAGGGCACTAAGAACGAGCAGTACTTC
>TRBJ2-5|few|NA|TRBV6-5|14
CASSYGALGATQYF
TGTGCCAGCAGTTACGGGGCCCTTGGAGCGACCCAGTACTTC
>TRBJ1-6|NA|NA|TRBV7-2|15
CASSPFGGGRSPLHF
TGTGCCAGCAGCCCCTTCGGGGGGGGGCGATCACCCCTCCACTTT
>TRBJ2-5|NA|NA|TRBV5-1|15
CASSLVSWIQETQYF
TGCGCCAGCAGCTTGGTTAGCTGGATCCAAGAGACCCAGTACTTC
>TRBJ2-7|few|NA|TRBV5-5|11
CASSFSYEQYF
TGTGCCAGCAGCTTCAGTTACGAGCAGTACTTC
>TRBJ1-4|NA|NA|TRBV7-2|14
CASSLVSGVEKLFF
TGTGCCAGCAGCTTAGTCAGTGGGGTGGAAAAACTGTTTTTT
>TRBJ1-5|NA|TRBD1|TRBV4-1|16
CASSQDPSGGNQPQHF
TGCGCCAGCAGCCAAGATCCCTCAGGGGGGAATCAGCCCCAGCATTTT
>TRBJ2-6|few|TRBD1|TRBV24-1|15
CATSEQGTGANVLTF
TGTGCCACCAGTGAACAGGGGACAGGGGCCAACGTCCTGACTTTC
>TRBJ1-1|NA|NA|TRBV12-3/TRBV12-4|16
CASSLHTGGWDTEAFF
TGTGCCAGCAGTTTACACACAGGAGGATGGGACACTGAAGCTTTCTTT
>TRBJ2-1|NA|TRBD2|TRBV12-3/TRBV12-4|15
CASRGLAGEGNEQFF
TGTGCCAGCAGGGGACTAGCGGGAGAGGGAAATGAGCAGTTCTTC
>TRBJ1-4|NA|NA|TRBV20-1|13
CSATGSSNEKLFF
TGCAGTGCGACGGGTTCTAGTAATGAAAAACTGTTTTTT
>TRBJ2-2|NA|NA|TRBV5-1|17
CASSFGGTSQNTGELFF
TGCGCCAGCAGCTTTGGTGGGACCTCCCAAAACACCGGGGAGCTGTTTTTT
>TRBJ1-5|NA|NA|TRBV20-1|13
CSAREAGAKPQHF
TGCAGTGCTAGAGAGGCGGGGGCCAAGCCCCAGCATTTT
>TRBJ2-7|few|TRBD2|TRBV20-1|14
CSARRTSPYYEQYF
TGCAGTGCTAGGAGGACTAGCCCCTATTACGAGCAGTACTTC
>TRBJ2-7|few|NA|TRBV2|12
CASSEGTAEQYF
TGTGCCAGCAGTGAAGGGACAGCCGAGCAGTACTTC
>TRBJ1-5|NA|NA|TRBV29-1|14
CSVAAGGASQPQHF
TGCAGCGTCGCGGCGGGGGGCGCGTCTCAGCCCCAGCATTTT
>TRBJ2-5|NA|NA|TRBV7-6|11
CASSWEETQYF
TGTGCCAGCAGCTGGGAAGAGACCCAGTACTTC
>TRBJ2-1|NA|TRBD2|TRBV6-5|18
CASSYGGVGTSGTNEQFF
TGTGCCAGCAGTTACGGGGGCGTGGGGACTAGCGGGACCAATGAGCAGTTCTTC
>TRBJ2-2|NA|NA|TRBV20-1|16
CSARYRPFANTGELFF
TGCAGTGCTAGGTACAGGCCGTTCGCGAACACCGGGGAGCTGTTTTTT
>TRBJ2-1|NA|NA|TRBV20-1|15
CSARPGPSSYNEQFF
TGCAGTGCTAGGCCGGGACCGAGCTCCTACAATGAGCAGTTCTTC
>TRBJ1-6|NA|TRBD1|TRBV3-1|15
CASSQTGPHNSPLHF
TGTGCCAGCAGCCAGACAGGGCCCCATAATTCACCCCTCCACTTT
>TRBJ1-5|NA|TRBD1|TRBV20-1|14
CSAKTGGRDQPQHF
TGCAGTGCTAAGACAGGGGGCCGGGATCAGCCCCAGCATTTT
>TRBJ2-6|NA|NA|TRBV5-1|14
CASSWTSGANVLTF
TGCGCCAGCAGTTGGACCTCTGGGGCCAACGTCCTGACTTTC
>TRBJ2-3|NA|NA|TRBV12-3/TRBV12-4|15
CASSLSLSPTDTQYF
TGTGCCAGCAGTTTATCACTCTCCCCCACAGATACGCAGTATTTT
>TRBJ2-1|NA|TRBD2|TRBV18|17
CASSPSGGPSSYNEQFF
TGTGCCAGCTCACCAAGCGGGGGGCCAAGCTCCTACAATGAGCAGTTCTTC
>TRBJ2-2|few|NA|TRBV20-1|15
CSANSGGSDTGELFF
TGCAGTGCTAACTCCGGGGGATCGGACACCGGGGAGCTGTTTTTT
>TRBJ1-2|NA|TRBD1|TRBV15|13
CATSGQGLYGYTF
TGTGCCACCAGCGGACAGGGGCTCTATGGCTACACCTTC
>TRBJ1-1|NA|NA|TRBV4-1|15
CASSQARGGYTEAFF
TGCGCCAGCAGCCAAGCCAGAGGGGGGTACACTGAAGCTTTCTTT
>TRBJ1-1|NA|TRBD1|TRBV29-1|14
CSVEQGDMNTEAFF
TGCAGCGTTGAACAGGGGGACATGAACACTGAAGCTTTCTTT
>TRBJ2-1|many|TRBD2|TRBV18|17
CASSPGVASGAYNEQFF
TGTGCCAGCTCACCTGGGGTAGCTAGCGGAGCTTACAATGAGCAGTTCTTC
>TRBJ2-3|few|NA|TRBV20-1|15
CSARDRLRSTDTQYF
TGCAGTGCTAGAGATCGTCTGCGGAGCACAGATACGCAGTATTTT
>TRBJ2-3|NA|NA|TRBV30|14
CAWSIWSGADTQYF
TGTGCCTGGAGTATTTGGAGTGGGGCAGATACGCAGTATTTT
>TRBJ2-6|once|NA|TRBV12-3/TRBV12-4|15
CASRPGPPGANVLTF
TGTGCCAGCAGACCGGGGCCTCCCGGGGCCAACGTCCTGACTTTC
>TRBJ1-2|NA|TRBD1|TRBV7-9|13
CASSAQGARGYTF
TGTGCCAGCAGCGCGCAGGGGGCGCGGGGCTACACCTTC
>TRBJ1-2|few|NA|TRBV25-1|16
CASSEGTRGVLAGYTF
TGTGCCAGCAGTGAGGGGACAAGGGGGGTTTTGGCTGGCTACACCTTC
>TRBJ2-7|NA|TRBD1|TRBV5-1|15
CASTSGTGRTYEQYF
TGCGCCAGCACCTCCGGGACAGGGAGGACCTACGAGCAGTACTTC
>TRBJ2-7|few|NA|TRBV28|16
CASSLSAGLVSYEQYF
TGTGCCAGCAGTTTATCGGCGGGACTGGTCTCCTACGAGCAGTACTTC
>TRBJ2-7|few|NA|TRBV18|13
CASSGQEHYEQYF
TGTGCCAGCTCAGGGCAGGAACACTACGAGCAGTACTTC